A selection of T cell receptor beta chains follows, all from one sample in a study of cytotoxic CD8 clonotypes in ibrutinib-treated CLL. Repertoires were generated with immunoSEQ multiplex PCR, while TCRdb's copy carries only in-frame clones and drops some. Among 300,000 or so clones, over 60% were seen once, and the ten largest hold under 8%. The starting material was PBMCs, obtained after 36 months of ibrutinib treatment. The source of these receptors is a human donor with chronic lymphocytic leukemia. CDR3s include the opening cysteine and the closing phenylalanine or tryptophan. Each record gives: V gene, clone size, J gene, D gene, CDR3 DNA, CDR3 protein. D genes are given only for firm matches. The size field is filled for only some rows; it gives once, few, many or a size class.

>TRBV10-3|few|TRBJ2-5|TRBD2
TGTGCCATCAGTGAGTCGACTCGCGGGGGGGGCCCAGGAGAGACCCAGTACTTC
CAISESTRGGGPGETQYF
>TRBV19|-|TRBJ2-3|-
TGTGCCAGTAGTATACCGAGAGACTGGAGGAGCACAGATACGCAGTATTTT
CASSIPRDWRSTDTQYF
>TRBV5-1|few|TRBJ2-7|TRBD2
TGCGCCAGCAGCTTGGTTGGCGGGGGGGCTTACGAGCAGTACTTC
CASSLVGGGAYEQYF
>TRBV9|-|TRBJ1-5|-
TGTGCCAGCAGCGCAGGGACAAACCAGCCCCAGCATTTT
CASSAGTNQPQHF
>TRBV27|-|TRBJ1-2|-
TGTGCCAGCAGTCCCCGGAGGGTCGGAGGCTACACCTTC
CASSPRRVGGYTF
>TRBV7-2|-|TRBJ2-5|TRBD2
TGTGCCAGCAGCTTAGAAGGGCGGGGGAAAGAGACCCAGTACTTC
CASSLEGRGKETQYF
>TRBV10-3|once|TRBJ2-1|-
TGTGCCATCAGTGAATTCGGGCGGGGCGGTAGCAATGAGCAGTTCTTC
CAISEFGRGGSNEQFF
>TRBV27|-|TRBJ2-6|-
TGTGCCAGCAGCCCCCGGCAGGAACGATTCTCTGGGGCCAACGTCCTGACTTTC
CASSPRQERFSGANVLTF
>TRBV11-2|-|TRBJ1-2|-
TGTGCCAGCAGCTTAGATAGGCTGTACTATGGCTACACCTTC
CASSLDRLYYGYTF
>TRBV25-1|once|TRBJ1-2|-
TGTGCCAGCACCTCGTTTACAGAAGCCTATGGCTACACCTTC
CASTSFTEAYGYTF
>TRBV7-2|-|TRBJ2-7|-
TGTGCCAGCAGCTTTACGGGGGGCTATGGGTACGAGCAGTACTTC
CASSFTGGYGYEQYF
>TRBV9|-|TRBJ2-1|TRBD1
TGTGCCAGCAGCGTCCGACAGGGGTCCAATGAGCAGTTCTTC
CASSVRQGSNEQFF
>TRBV19|-|TRBJ2-7|TRBD2
TGTGCCAGTAGTCCAGGACTAGTCCTCTACGAGCAGTACTTC
CASSPGLVLYEQYF
>TRBV2|-|TRBJ2-7|TRBD2
TGTGCCAGCAGCTCTCCTCTAGCGGGGCCTACCTACGAGCAGTACTTC
CASSSPLAGPTYEQYF
>TRBV18|-|TRBJ2-7|-
TGTGCCAGCTCACCACCGGACCGAGCCTACGAGCAGTACTTC
CASSPPDRAYEQYF
>TRBV9|-|TRBJ2-1|-
TGTGCCAGCAGCCCCGACTTGCGGGACCCGTTAGATGAGCAGTTCTTC
CASSPDLRDPLDEQFF
>TRBV4-1|few|TRBJ2-2|TRBD2
TGCGCCAGCAGCCAAGATGGCGGGAGGGCCAACACCGGGGAGCTGTTTTTT
CASSQDGGRANTGELFF
>TRBV6-4|few|TRBJ2-2|TRBD2
TGTGCCAGCAGGGGACGGCGTGGCGGGGGTGACACCGGGGAGCTGTTTTTT
CASRGRRGGGDTGELFF
>TRBV5-4|-|TRBJ2-5|TRBD2
TGTGCCAGCAGCCCGGGACTAGCGACAGTGGAGACCCAGTACTTC
CASSPGLATVETQYF
>TRBV29-1|-|TRBJ1-3|-
TGCAGCGTTGCGTTCGGTTGGGCTTCCTCTGGAAACACCATATATTTT
CSVAFGWASSGNTIYF
>TRBV13|-|TRBJ2-7|TRBD2
TGTGCCAGCAGCCCTTGGACTAGTTCTAACGAGCAGTACTTC
CASSPWTSSNEQYF
>TRBV19|-|TRBJ2-1|-
TGTGCCAGTACCATCACGGCGAGCTCCTACAATGAGCAGTTCTTC
CASTITASSYNEQFF
>TRBV28|few|TRBJ1-5|-
TGTGCCAGCAGTCCTCCCCAGCATTTT
CASSPPQHF
>TRBV5-1|few|TRBJ1-2|-
TGCGCCAGCAGCTTGGGTTTGCGGGAGTCTAGTGGCTACACCTTC
CASSLGLRESSGYTF
>TRBV19|-|TRBJ2-7|-
TGTGCCACATCCGGCGTAGTGGGCGAGCAGTACTTC
CATSGVVGEQYF
>TRBV7-9|-|TRBJ2-3|TRBD2
TGTGCCAGCAAGCGGGACCTCACAGATACGCAGTATTTT
CASKRDLTDTQYF
>TRBV11-2|few|TRBJ2-7|-
TGTGCCAGCAGCTTTTCAGGGGTCGCCTACGAGCAGTACTTC
CASSFSGVAYEQYF